The 27 T cell receptor beta chains below were found in one sample sequenced in a study of T cell responses to AZD1222 COVID-19 vaccine. Repertoires were generated with immunoSEQ multiplex PCR, while TCRdb's copy carries only in-frame clones and drops some. Seen here are 90,000 to 150,000 clones, roughly 87% observed once, and the top ten hold around 2.6%. The sample here was peripheral blood, taken 28 days after the second AZD1222 dose. All receptors derive from an adult who received the AZD1222 COVID-19 vaccine.

This chain uses TRBV3-1 (or the pseudogene TRBV3-2) with TRBJ1-1; no definite D call. The germline V gene has CDR1 LGHDT and CDR2 YNNKEL (reference sequence). This CDR3 is 14 amino acids long. V was clipped by 5 bases and J by 0 bases, with 10 bases between them. The chain's CDR3 is CASSFLNMNTEAFF. DNA for the CDR3: TGTGCCAGCAGCTTTCTAAATATGAACACTGAAGCTTTCTTT.

The rearrangement joins TRBV6-2 or TRBV6-3 to TRBJ2-1; D perhaps matches TRBD2 (7 bases). V was cut by 2 bases and J by 4 bases, with 15 bases left in between. This CDR3 comprises 16 residues. Germline-derived CDR1 and CDR2 are MNHEY and SVGEGT. The CDR3 loop reads CASSYLGGASYNEQFF. For the CDR3, the DNA is TGTGCCAGCAGTTACCTAGGGGGGGCCTCATACAATGAGCAGTTCTTC.

V is TRBV6-6 and J is TRBJ1-5; no clear D. This CDR3 spans 15 amino acids. The V end lost 6 bases, the J end lost 2 bases, and 14 bases lay between the germline ends. The germline V gene has CDR1 MNHNY and CDR2 SVGAGI (reference sequence). In DNA, the CDR3 is TGTGCCAGCAGCCGTACGTTGGGTGGCAATCAGCCCCAGCATTTT. Its protein product is CASSRTLGGNQPQHF.

This clone was found a few times. The chain combines TRBV6-5 with TRBJ1-6; TRBD1 matches 10 bases. The CDR3 runs 15 residues. The V segment lost 10 bases and the J segment 7 bases; nucleotides outside the gene matches: 10. Per the germline V gene, CDR1 is MNHEY and CDR2 is SVGAGI. This CDR3 reads CAIRQGAGKNSPLHF. The CDR3 region has the DNA TGTGCCATCCGACAGGGGGCCGGCAAGAATTCACCCCTCCACTTT.

J is TRBJ2-7 and V is TRBV10-3, with D possibly matching TRBD2 (5 bases). Between the trimmed V and J ends, which lost 6 bases and 7 bases, there was a span of 19 bases. Germline-derived CDR1 and CDR2 are ENHRY and SYGVKD. The CDR3 covers 14 residues. The CDR3 loop is CAIRIGSWRIEQYF. The CDR3 DNA sequence: TGTGCCATCAGGATAGGATCTTGGAGGATAGAGCAGTACTTC.

J is TRBJ1-2 and V is TRBV18; no definite D call. Germline values: CDR1 KGHSH, CDR2 LQKENI. V lost 3 bases and J 6 bases, leaving 14 bases between the germline ends. The CDR3 covers 14 residues. The CDR3 nucleotides are TGTGCCAGCTCACCCAGTCCCATTGGGGATGGCTACACCTTC. As protein: CASSPSPIGDGYTF.

The J gene is TRBJ2-7, the V gene TRBV27, with unresolved D. CDR3 size: 14 residues. Germline CDR1 reads MNHEY; CDR2 reads SMNVEV (reference sequence). V gave up 3 bases and J gave up 5 bases, with 14 bases separating them. CDR3 sequence: CASSFSDSSHEQYF. The CDR3 DNA reads as TGTGCCAGCAGTTTTAGTGATTCGTCCCACGAGCAGTACTTC.

This sequence joins TRBV9 and TRBJ2-3, with D possibly matching TRBD2 (5 bases). V lost 2 bases and J lost 6, with 10 bases in between. Germline lookup yields CDR1 SGDLS and CDR2 YYNGEE. The CDR3 covers 13 residues. The CDR3 DNA reads TGTGCCAGCAGCGTCTCAGGCGGGGATACGCAGTATTTT. Amino acids: CASSVSGGDTQYF.

This sequence joins TRBV29-1 and TRBJ2-1; TRBD2 matches 9 bases. This CDR3 region has 16 residues. Germline V lookup: CDR1 SQVTM, CDR2 ANQGSEA. The J segment lost 7 bases and the V segment lost 3 bases, leaving 13 bases of the junction unmatched. The CDR3 region is CSVDAEGGGAPNEQFF. Here the CDR3 DNA reads TGCAGCGTTGACGCTGAGGGCGGGGGGGCGCCAAATGAGCAGTTCTTC.

V is TRBV12-3 or TRBV12-4 and J is TRBJ1-2; weak D call: TRBD1 (5 bases). The CDR3 contains 13 residues. Trimming shortened V by 3 bases and J by 7 bases, and 12 bases separated the two germline ends. The DNA of the CDR3 is TGTGCCAGCAGTTTCGGCAGGGAGGTTGGCTACACCTTC. The encoded protein is CASSFGREVGYTF.

V usage is TRBV18 and J usage is TRBJ1-2; D is unresolved. Trimming cost V 3 bases and J 8 bases, with 19 bases left between them. Germline lookup yields CDR1 KGHSH and CDR2 LQKENI. CDR3 length equals 15 residues. CDR3 protein: CASSPEAIPNGGYTF. The CDR3 nucleotides read TGTGCCAGCTCACCGGAGGCTATACCCAATGGGGGCTACACCTTC. Complete variable domain (other parts from reference TRBV18 and TRBJ1-2): NAGVMQNPRHLVRRRGQEARLRCSPMKGHSHVYWYRQLPEEGLKFMVYLQKENIIDESGMPKERFSAEFPKEGPSILRIQQVVRGDSAAYFCASSPEAIPNGGYTFGSGTRLTVV.

This clone was observed a single time. CDR3 DNA sequence: TGTGCCAGCAGTCAAGAACCATTTACGAGCGAGGGGCAGTACTTC. This sequence encodes CASSQEPFTSEGQYF. The rearrangement joins TRBV7-2 to TRBJ2-7; D might be TRBD2 (5 bases). This CDR3 comprises 15 residues. Trimming removed 6 bases from V and 9 bases from J, with 24 bases in between. Germline loops: CDR1 SGHTA, CDR2 FQGNSA. The whole variable domain, filled in from reference TRBV7-2 and TRBJ2-7, reads GAGVSQSPSNKVTEKGKDVELRCDPISGHTALYWYRQSLGQGLEFLIYFQGNSAPDKSGLPSDRFSAERTGGSVSTLTIQRTQQEDSAVYLCASSQEPFTSEGQYFGPGTRLTVT.

The chain carries TRBV14 and TRBJ1-1; D is possibly TRBD1 (5 bases). Trimming took off 1 base at V and 10 bases at J, with 16 bases between the two ends. Per germline, CDR1 SGHDN and CDR2 FVKESK. This CDR3 is built from 14 residues. The CDR3 sequence is CASSQGFGGWGAFF. In nucleotides, the CDR3 is TGTGCCAGCAGCCAAGGATTCGGGGGTTGGGGAGCTTTCTTT.

This clone was seen only once. The CDR3 DNA reads as TGTGCCAGCAGCCCCCGGACAGGGGGCGTAGTCGTTGGCTACACCTTC. This codes for CASSPRTGGVVVGYTF. This chain joins TRBV7-9 and TRBJ1-2, with 11 bases matching TRBD1. This CDR3 is 16 amino acids long. Losses at the gene ends were 5 bases for V and 7 bases for J; bases not matched to a gene: 12. Germline CDR1 is SEHNR and CDR2 is FQNEAQ (reference sequence).

The V and J genes are TRBV6-5 and TRBJ2-1, with 12 bases fitting TRBD2. V was pared by 4 bases and J by 8 bases, with 6 bases of the junction left unmatched. The germline V gene encodes CDR1 MNHEY and CDR2 SVGAGI. The CDR3 has 15 residues. As DNA, the CDR3 is TGTGCCAGCAGTTCTACTAGCGGGGGGTTTGATGAGCAGTTCTTC. Translated, it gives CASSSTSGGFDEQFF.

The rearrangement joins TRBV6-6 to TRBJ1-1; no reliable D call. CDR3 length: 13 residues. The V end lost 8 bases, the J end lost 5 bases, and 15 bases lay between the germline ends. The germline CDR1 and CDR2 sequences are MNHNY and SVGAGI (reference sequence). In nucleotides, the CDR3 is TGTGCCAGCCTAAATCGTGTGGGGACTGAAGCTTTCTTT. Protein sequence: CASLNRVGTEAFF.

The chain uses TRBV7-6 and TRBJ2-1; TRBD2 agrees at 7 bases. CDR3 length: 13 residues. J gave up 9 bases and V 7 bases, and 9 bases lay outside the gene matches. Germline V CDR1 and CDR2: SGHVS, FNYEAQ. CDR3: CASTRTSVSEQFF. CDR3 DNA sequence: TGTGCCAGCACCCGGACTAGTGTTAGTGAGCAGTTCTTC. Using reference TRBV7-6 and TRBJ2-1 for the parts outside the CDR3, the full variable domain is GAGVSQSPRYKVTKRGQDVALRCDPISGHVSLYWYRQALGQGPEFLTYFNYEAQQDKSGLPNDRFSAERPEGSISTLTIQRTEQRDSAMYRCASTRTSVSEQFFGPGTRLTVL.

This chain links TRBV7-8 with TRBJ2-7; TRBD1 agrees at 8 bases. Germline trimming cut 4 bases from V and 3 bases from J; bases unmatched to any gene: 8. This CDR3 is 15 amino acids long. Germline V lookup: CDR1 SGHVS, CDR2 FQNEAQ. CDR3 DNA sequence: TGTGCCAGCAGCTCCCTTGACAGGGGCATCTACGAGCAGTACTTC. This gives the protein CASSSLDRGIYEQYF.

This chain joins TRBV4-3 and TRBJ1-3, with no clear D. Germline-derived CDR1 and CDR2 are LGHNA and YSLEER. Trimming left V 3 bases short and J 0 bases short, with 12 bases between. The CDR3 runs 16 residues. The CDR3 nucleotides read TGCGCCAGCAGCCATTCGGGGAAAAACTCTGGAAACACCATATATTTT. Encoded protein: CASSHSGKNSGNTIYF.

V and J are TRBV5-4 and TRBJ1-5; D ambiguous. Trimming pared 0 bases from V and 0 bases from J, leaving 1 base between. The CDR3 has 13 amino acids. Germline assignment: CDR1 SGHNT and CDR2 YYREEE (reference sequence). CDR3 amino acids: CASSLGSNQPQHF. In DNA form, the CDR3 reads TGTGCCAGCAGCTTGGGTAGCAATCAGCCCCAGCATTTT. Together with reference TRBV5-4 and TRBJ1-5, the CDR3 gives the full variable domain: ETGVTQSPTHLIKTRGQQVTLRCSSQSGHNTVSWYQQALGQGPQFIFQYYREEENGRGNFPPRFSGLQFPNYSSELNVNALELDDSALYLCASSLGSNQPQHFGDGTRLSIL.

This clone appeared a few times. V usage is TRBV7-9 and J usage is TRBJ2-7; D not certain. The V gene lost 0 bases and the J gene lost 2 bases, with 8 bases spanning the gap. The CDR3 runs to 14 residues. CDR1 and CDR2 from the germline V gene are SEHNR and FQNEAQ (reference sequence). For the CDR3, the DNA is TGTGCCAGCAGCTTAGCACACGCGGCCTACGAGCAGTACTTC. The encoded protein is CASSLAHAAYEQYF.

The chain employs TRBV10-3 and TRBJ2-7, with 10 bases identical to TRBD1. Germline-derived CDR1 and CDR2 are ENHRY and SYGVKD. J lost 5 bases, V lost 7 bases, and 11 bases had no gene match. This CDR3 is built from 15 residues. The CDR3 nucleotides are TGTGCCATCACTAACCGGGACAGGGGAGGCGACGAGCAGTACTTC. Amino acids: CAITNRDRGGDEQYF.

The rearrangement links TRBV7-9 to TRBJ1-2; TRBD1 might be the D (6 bases). The CDR3 totals 13 residues. Between the trimmed V and J ends, which lost 3 bases and 9 bases, there was a span of 14 bases. Germline V lookup: CDR1 SEHNR, CDR2 FQNEAQ (reference sequence). The CDR3 loop is CASSFGQWTSYTF. CDR3 sequence (DNA): TGTGCCAGCAGCTTTGGACAGTGGACGAGCTACACCTTC. Full variable domain (missing parts from reference TRBV7-9 and TRBJ1-2): DTGVSQNPRHKITKRGQNVTFRCDPISEHNRLYWYRQTLGQGPEFLTYFQNEAQLEKSRLLSDRFSAERPKGSFSTLEIQRTEQGDSAMYLCASSFGQWTSYTFGSGTRLTVV.

The rearrangement joins TRBV24-1 to TRBJ2-1, with D hard to call. The length of the CDR3 is 15 residues. V was shortened by 2 bases and J by 9 bases, with 16 bases between the two germline ends. The germline CDR1 and CDR2 sequences are KGHDR and SFDVKD. Here the CDR3 reads CATSDYSRSTGEQFF. CDR3 in DNA: TGTGCCACCAGTGATTACTCGAGGAGTACTGGTGAGCAGTTCTTC.

The chain has TRBV13 and TRBJ1-4; TRBD1 matches 9 bases. CDR3 size: 20 residues. CDR1 is PRHDT and CDR2 is FYEKMQ in the germline V gene (reference sequence). Losses at the gene ends were 5 bases for V and 1 base for J; bases not matched to a gene: 17. The CDR3 nucleotides are TGTGCCAGCAGCACCACCCGGGACAGGGAGAGAGGTGAAACTAATGAAAAACTGTTTTTT. Protein sequence: CASSTTRDRERGETNEKLFF.

A few counts support this clone. This sequence joins TRBV29-1 and TRBJ1-2; D possibly corresponds to TRBD1 (6 bases). CDR1 and CDR2 from the germline V gene are SQVTM and ANQGSEA. The CDR3 has 14 residues. Trimming cost V 6 bases and J 0 bases, with 14 bases left between them. This chain's CDR3 is CSVLGQKTNYGYTF. CDR3 nucleotides: TGCAGCGTGTTAGGACAGAAAACTAACTATGGCTACACCTTC.

V usage is TRBV27 and J usage is TRBJ1-4, with D tentatively TRBD1 (5 bases). V was pared by 5 bases and J by 4 bases, with 20 bases between. Looked up from germline, CDR1 is MNHEY and CDR2 is SMNVEV (reference sequence). This CDR3 contains 17 residues. CDR3 nucleotides: TGTGCCAGCAGTGGCCGGGACCCACGCCGGTTTAATGAAAAACTGTTTTTT. It yields the protein CASSGRDPRRFNEKLFF.